The 31 T cell receptor beta chains given below trace back to one sample, sequenced in a study of blood T cell repertoires in COVID-19. The protocol was immunoSEQ multiplex PCR, while the TCRdb copy is restricted to in-frame clones and leaves out a portion. The data contain 75,000 to 100,000 clones, about 84% of them singletons. Sequences were obtained from peripheral blood. The receptor source for this set is a woman of 80 years or more with acute or convalescent COVID-19.

For the CDR3, the DNA is TGCGCCAGCAGCTCTCAGGTTGAAGCTTTCTTT. This encodes CASSSQVEAFF. The rearrangement links TRBV5-1 to TRBJ1-1; D is unresolved. The germline CDR1 and CDR2 sequences are SGHRS and YFSETQ. CDR3 size: 11 residues. Trimming removed 3 bases at V and 7 bases at J, with 7 bases between. Drawing the rest from reference TRBV5-1 and TRBJ1-1, the complete variable domain is KAGVTQTPRYLIKTRGQQVTLSCSPISGHRSVSWYQQTPGQGLQFLFEYFSETQRNKGNFPGRFSGRQFSNSRSEMNVSTLELGDSALYLCASSSQVEAFFGQGTRLTVV.

This chain joins TRBV28 and TRBJ2-5, with D possibly matching TRBD1 (6 bases). The germline gives CDR1 MDHEN, CDR2 SYDVKM. This CDR3 has 15 amino acids. V was pared by 3 bases and J by 3 bases, with 14 bases between. Here the CDR3 DNA reads TGTGCCAGCAGTTTGGGGGCCAGGGCGGAAGAGACCCAGTACTTC. Protein: CASSLGARAEETQYF.

The V gene is TRBV19, the J gene TRBJ2-4; possibly TRBD2 for D (7 bases). Germline CDR1 LNHDA, CDR2 SQIVND (reference sequence). V shed 3 bases and J shed 8 bases, with 14 bases lying between them. The CDR3 length is 14 residues. CDR3 nucleotide sequence: TGTGCCAGTAGTATGAGGGGGGGCCGCGACATTCAGTACTTC. Translated, it gives CASSMRGGRDIQYF.

This clone has only a few counts. The rearrangement joins TRBV7-2 to TRBJ1-2; D possibly corresponds to TRBD1 (6 bases). This CDR3 has 15 amino acids. Trimming took 5 bases from V and 2 from J, leaving 15 bases between them. Per the germline V gene, CDR1 is SGHTA and CDR2 is FQGNSA. The CDR3 sequence: CASSRGDRRNYGYTF. The DNA of the CDR3 is TGTGCCAGCAGCCGGGGAGACAGGCGGAACTATGGCTACACCTTC.

The chain joins TRBV28 to TRBJ1-1, with D maybe TRBD1 (5 bases). The CDR3 loop spans 15 amino acids. V shed 4 bases and J shed 0 bases, with 12 bases lying between them. Germline V CDR1 and CDR2: MDHEN, SYDVKM. Here the CDR3 reads CASSSPDSMNTEAFF. CDR3 DNA sequence: TGTGCCAGCAGTTCCCCCGACAGCATGAACACTGAAGCTTTCTTT.

The chain joins TRBV4-3 to TRBJ2-2; 9 bases are shared with TRBD1. V shed 4 bases and J 5 bases; nucleotides not matched to a gene: 8. Germline-derived CDR1 and CDR2 are LGHNA and YSLEER. The CDR3 runs 16 residues. The CDR3 region has the DNA TGCGCCAGCAGCCCGCAAGTTGACAGGGGGACCGGGGAGCTGTTTTTT. Protein product: CASSPQVDRGTGELFF.

The rearrangement links TRBV7-6 to TRBJ2-3; 8 nucleotides line up with TRBD1. The CDR3 totals 15 residues. Germline V gene sequence: CDR1 SGHVS, CDR2 FNYEAQ. Germline trimming cut 7 bases from V and 6 bases from J; bases unmatched to any gene: 12. The DNA for the CDR3 is TGTGCCAGCAACCAGGGCAGGGGGCTAGGGGATACGCAGTATTTT. This encodes CASNQGRGLGDTQYF.

The chain recombines TRBV5-1 with TRBJ2-5; 12 bases line up with TRBD2. The CDR3 contains 16 residues. The V and J ends lost 2 bases and 3 bases, in that order; junction bases with no gene match: 5. The germline V gene has CDR1 SGHRS and CDR2 YFSETQ. In DNA form, the CDR3 reads TGCGCCAGCAGCTTCTTTCTAGCGGGGGGGAAAGAGACCCAGTACTTC. Amino acid sequence: CASSFFLAGGKETQYF. The whole variable domain, filled in from reference TRBV5-1 and TRBJ2-5, reads KAGVTQTPRYLIKTRGQQVTLSCSPISGHRSVSWYQQTPGQGLQFLFEYFSETQRNKGNFPGRFSGRQFSNSRSEMNVSTLELGDSALYLCASSFFLAGGKETQYFGPGTRLLVL.

Concerning this clone itself: Other DNA sequences within the sample encode an identical CDR3. This sequence joins TRBV29-1 and TRBJ2-7; TRBD1 matches 10 bases. The CDR3 loop spans 12 amino acids. Per the germline V gene, CDR1 is SQVTM and CDR2 is ANQGSEA. V lost 6 bases to trimming and J lost 4 bases; unmatched junction nucleotides: 3. For the CDR3, the DNA is TGCAGCGTGGGGGACAGGGGATACGAGCAGTACTTC. This translates into CSVGDRGYEQYF.

This clone has only one observation. The CDR3 DNA reads TGTGCCAGCAGTTTAAGCTGGGACAGTCAGCCCCAGCATTTT. Protein product: CASSLSWDSQPQHF. This chain links TRBV28 with TRBJ1-5; TRBD1 matches at 7 bases. V gave up 2 bases and J gave up 6 bases; unmatched junction bases: 4. Germline CDR1 and CDR2: MDHEN and SYDVKM. The CDR3 contains 14 residues.

This rearrangement joins TRBV5-1 to TRBJ2-6; D uncertain. Germline assignment: CDR1 SGHRS and CDR2 YFSETQ. CDR3 length: 16 residues. Trimming removed 3 bases at V and 2 bases at J, with 12 bases between. CDR3 DNA sequence: TGCGCCAGCAGCTCGGTCAGGTTCGCTGGGGCCAACGTCCTGACTTTC. Its translation is CASSSVRFAGANVLTF.

V usage is TRBV11-2 and J usage is TRBJ2-1; tentatively, D is TRBD1 (5 bases). CDR1 and CDR2 from the germline V gene are SGHAT and FQNNGV. V was trimmed by 2 bases and J by 5 bases, leaving 7 bases between them. The CDR3 covers 13 residues. The CDR3 loop reads CASSLQGHNEQFF. The CDR3 nucleotides are TGTGCCAGCAGCTTACAGGGCCACAATGAGCAGTTCTTC.

In its sample, this clone was seen once. The CDR3 sequence is CAWRPFRVGYTF. CDR3 coding DNA: TGTGCCTGGAGGCCATTCAGGGTTGGCTACACCTTC. V gene TRBV30 combines with J gene TRBJ1-2; maybe TRBD1 (5 bases). CDR1 and CDR2 (germline): GTSNPN, SVGIG (reference sequence). Trimming cost V 3 bases and J 7 bases, with 12 bases left between them. The CDR3 runs to 12 residues.

This clone was recorded only once. The sample has other DNA sequences that encode this CDR3 too. V and J are TRBV6-2 or TRBV6-3 and TRBJ1-5; maybe TRBD1 (5 bases). The CDR3 totals 15 residues. V was cut by 0 bases and J by 3 bases, with 9 bases left in between. Germline CDR1 and CDR2: MNHEY and SVGEGT. The CDR3 sequence is CASSYSRGSNQPQHF. Here the CDR3 DNA reads TGTGCCAGCAGTTACTCGCGGGGGTCCAATCAGCCCCAGCATTTT.

The genes are TRBV9 and TRBJ1-5, with D possibly matching TRBD1 (6 bases). Germline V lookup: CDR1 SGDLS, CDR2 YYNGEE. The CDR3 extends over 18 amino acids. V was pared by 0 bases and J by 4 bases, with 20 bases between. The CDR3 DNA reads as TGTGCCAGCAGCGTAGGAGAAGGGGGGGCAGGGGAAAATCAGCCCCAGCATTTT. Translating gives CASSVGEGGAGENQPQHF.

The chain joins TRBV2 to TRBJ1-5; the D is unclear. The CDR3 is made up of 13 amino acids. Germline V CDR1 and CDR2: SNHLY, FYNNEI. V was trimmed by 2 bases and J by 4 bases, leaving 6 bases between them. CDR3 amino acids: CASSESRNQPQHF. The CDR3 DNA reads as TGTGCCAGCAGTGAAAGCAGGAATCAGCCCCAGCATTTT.

The V gene is TRBV5-1, the J gene TRBJ1-1; tentative D call: TRBD1 (5 bases). The CDR3 length is 16 residues. Trimming left V 3 bases short and J 1 base short, with 16 bases between. Germline V CDR1 and CDR2: SGHRS, YFSETQ. The CDR3 here is CASSSSETGRNTEAFF. CDR3 nucleotide sequence: TGCGCCAGCAGCTCCTCCGAAACAGGACGGAACACTGAAGCTTTCTTT.

The V gene is TRBV12-3 or TRBV12-4, the J gene TRBJ1-2; TRBD1 is a possible D gene (6 bases). Between the trimmed V and J ends, which lost 8 bases and 8 bases, there was a span of 12 bases. The CDR3 covers 11 residues. This chain's CDR3 is CASEGGRGYTF. The CDR3, as DNA: TGTGCCAGCGAGGGGGGGCGAGGCTACACCTTC.

This clone was seen once. The rearrangement links TRBV6-2 or TRBV6-3 to TRBJ2-3; 8 nucleotides align to TRBD2. Germline lookup yields CDR1 MNHEY and CDR2 SVGEGT. With V trimmed by 3 bases and J by 0 bases, 8 bases remained unmatched. CDR3 length equals 17 residues. This CDR3 reads CASSYSTGGTSTDTQYF. The CDR3 coding sequence is TGTGCCAGCAGTTATTCGACGGGAGGGACTAGCACAGATACGCAGTATTTT.

The rearrangement links TRBV3-1 (or the pseudogene TRBV3-2) to TRBJ1-6, with D perhaps TRBD1 (5 bases). Germline assignment: CDR1 LGHDT and CDR2 YNNKEL (reference sequence). Trimming shortened V by 1 base and J by 3 bases, and 10 bases separated the two germline ends. The CDR3 totals 16 residues. This CDR3 is CASSQGTSYYNSPLHF. The DNA for the CDR3 is TGTGCCAGCAGCCAAGGGACATCCTACTATAATTCACCCCTCCACTTT.

V gene TRBV11-2 combines with J gene TRBJ2-5; 8 bases are a match to TRBD2. This CDR3 region has 16 residues. In germline, CDR1 is SGHAT, CDR2 FQNNGV. J was trimmed by 4 bases and V by 3 bases; bases with no gene match: 10. As DNA, the CDR3 is TGTGCCAGCAGCTTGAGCGGGGGCCTCCCCAGAGAGACCCAGTACTTC. Its protein is CASSLSGGLPRETQYF.

The V call is TRBV5-4, the J call TRBJ1-4, with 11 nucleotides matching TRBD1. The CDR3 is 16 amino acids. From germline, CDR1 is SGHNT and CDR2 YYREEE (reference sequence). The V segment lost 5 bases and the J segment 3 bases; nucleotides outside the gene matches: 6. The CDR3 DNA follows: TGTGCCAGCAGTCCCGGGACAGGGGGGGCTAATGAAAAACTGTTTTTT. Translated: CASSPGTGGANEKLFF.

The chain joins TRBV5-1 to TRBJ1-3, with 12 bases that match TRBD1. Germline-derived CDR1 and CDR2 are SGHRS and YFSETQ. J was trimmed by 5 bases and V by 0 bases; bases with no gene match: 3. The CDR3 has 16 residues. CDR3 amino acids: CASSLGDRGPRNTIYF. The CDR3 DNA is TGCGCCAGCAGCTTGGGGGACAGGGGGCCCCGAAACACCATATATTTT.

The chain recombines TRBV28 with TRBJ1-1; no clear D. The V end lost 2 bases, the J end lost 4 bases, and 8 bases lay between the germline ends. The CDR3 is made up of 13 amino acids. From germline, CDR1 is MDHEN and CDR2 SYDVKM. The CDR3 is CASSLPPFTEAFF. The DNA of the CDR3 is TGTGCCAGCAGTTTACCCCCCTTCACTGAAGCTTTCTTT.

This chain links TRBV5-4 with TRBJ1-1; D may be TRBD1 (6 bases). CDR1 is SGHNT and CDR2 is YYREEE in the germline V gene (reference sequence). The V and J ends lost 3 bases and 2 bases respectively, with 11 bases between them. The CDR3 is made up of 14 amino acids. The CDR3 loop is CASSSGTFNTEAFF. Written as DNA, the CDR3 is TGTGCCAGCAGCTCTGGGACATTCAACACTGAAGCTTTCTTT.

V and J are TRBV18 and TRBJ2-6; D remains ambiguous. The CDR3 totals 13 residues. The V end was cut by 3 bases, the J end by 5 bases, with 5 bases between. The germline V gene has CDR1 KGHSH and CDR2 LQKENI. The CDR3 spells CASSPGRANVLTF. In DNA, the CDR3 is TGTGCCAGCTCACCGGGCCGGGCCAACGTCCTGACTTTC.

The chain is built from TRBV9 and TRBJ1-3; tentative D call: TRBD1 (6 bases). The CDR3 has 15 amino acids. Germline V lookup: CDR1 SGDLS, CDR2 YYNGEE. V lost 3 bases and J 0 bases, leaving 10 bases between the germline ends. CDR3 sequence: CASSADRSSGNTIYF. CDR3 in DNA: TGTGCCAGCAGCGCCGACAGGAGCTCTGGAAACACCATATATTTT.

This clone was seen a handful of times. The J gene is TRBJ1-4, the V gene TRBV19, with a weak D call TRBD1 (5 bases). V was clipped by 5 bases and J by 0 bases, with 13 bases between them. Germline V CDR1 and CDR2: LNHDA, SQIVND (reference sequence). The CDR3 sequence is 16 residues long. The CDR3 loop reads CASSRQGGSTNEKLFF. In DNA, the CDR3 is TGTGCCAGTAGTCGGCAGGGAGGATCAACTAATGAAAAACTGTTTTTT.

Points on this clone: This sample includes further DNA sequences coding for the same CDR3. The J gene is TRBJ1-1, the V gene TRBV2; 7 bases fit TRBD1. The J segment lost 1 base and the V segment lost 6 bases, leaving 2 bases of the junction unmatched. This CDR3 contains 13 residues. Germline V gene data show CDR1 as SNHLY and CDR2 as FYNNEI. The CDR3 sequence is CASRGTANTEAFF. Here the CDR3 DNA reads TGTGCCAGCAGAGGGACAGCGAACACTGAAGCTTTCTTT.

This clone was counted between two and nine times. J is TRBJ1-1 and V is TRBV11-2; TRBD1 aligns across 7 bases. The CDR3 runs 15 residues. Trimming at V came to 1 base and at J to 6 bases, leaving 8 bases not matched to a gene. CDR1 and CDR2 (germline): SGHAT, FQNNGV. CDR3 amino acids: CASSLVRGLGAEAFF. CDR3 DNA sequence: TGTGCCAGCAGCTTAGTTAGGGGGCTCGGCGCTGAAGCTTTCTTT.

The chain couples TRBV5-6 to TRBJ1-1; D not resolved. From germline, CDR1 is SGHDT and CDR2 YYEEEE. Trimming left V 4 bases short and J 7 bases short, with 11 bases between. This CDR3 is built from 12 residues. The CDR3, as DNA: TGTGCCAGCAGCCGTAGGAGCATTGAAGCTTTCTTT. Its protein product is CASSRRSIEAFF.